This passage covers 21 T cell receptor beta chains from one sample sequenced in a study of blood T cell repertoires in COVID-19. Libraries were prepared by immunoSEQ multiplex PCR; TCRdb keeps only in-frame clonotypes and omits some of them. This sample carries some 260,000 clones, 88% of them seen once, and the ten largest clones take about 0.7%. The sequenced sample consisted of peripheral blood. These receptors were collected from a human donor in a cohort sampled during active COVID-19.

V is TRBV5-1 and J is TRBJ1-3, with D hard to call. V gave up 2 bases and J gave up 3 bases, with 18 bases separating them. This CDR3 has 17 amino acids. Germline values: CDR1 SGHRS, CDR2 YFSETQ. This CDR3 reads CASSLRPTGGGGNTIYF. Here the CDR3 DNA reads TGCGCCAGCAGCTTACGCCCCACCGGTGGAGGTGGAAACACCATATATTTT. The full variable domain, completed using reference TRBV5-1 and TRBJ1-3, is KAGVTQTPRYLIKTRGQQVTLSCSPISGHRSVSWYQQTPGQGLQFLFEYFSETQRNKGNFPGRFSGRQFSNSRSEMNVSTLELGDSALYLCASSLRPTGGGGNTIYFGEGSWLTVV.

The V gene is TRBV6-6, the J gene TRBJ1-3, with D hard to call. Trimming shortened V by 3 bases and J by 0 bases, and 9 bases separated the two germline ends. The CDR3 is made up of 15 amino acids. The germline V gene has CDR1 MNHNY and CDR2 SVGAGI (reference sequence). CDR3 in amino acids: CASSYTADSGNTIYF. DNA of the CDR3: TGTGCCAGCAGTTATACAGCCGACTCTGGAAACACCATATATTTT.

V usage is TRBV6-5 and J usage is TRBJ2-1; D call uncertain. The CDR3 spans 14 residues. Germline lookup yields CDR1 MNHEY and CDR2 SVGAGI. The ends were cut back, 6 bases at V and 6 bases at J, with 15 bases in the middle. The CDR3 nucleotides are TGTGCCAGCAGACTTCCGGCACAGAGCAATGAGCAGTTCTTC. Its translation: CASRLPAQSNEQFF.

The table lists this clone with a few counts. The V gene is TRBV7-2, the J gene TRBJ2-3; 9 bases line up with TRBD2. V gave up 6 bases and J gave up 2 bases; unmatched junction bases: 6. CDR3 length: 15 amino acids. Germline V gene sequence: CDR1 SGHTA, CDR2 FQGNSA. Here the CDR3 reads CASSQVGLATDTQYF. The CDR3 DNA follows: TGTGCCAGCAGTCAGGTGGGACTAGCCACAGATACGCAGTATTTT.

This chain uses TRBV18 with TRBJ2-7; the match to TRBD1 covers 11 bases. The CDR3 is 14 amino acids. The germline V gene encodes CDR1 KGHSH and CDR2 LQKENI. V lost 6 bases and J lost 3; bases outside the gene matches: 4. CDR3: CASSEGQGGYEQYF. In nucleotides, the CDR3 is TGTGCCAGCTCGGAGGGACAGGGGGGCTACGAGCAGTACTTC.

The chain combines TRBV10-3 with TRBJ2-1; 10 bases line up with TRBD1. Germline V CDR1 and CDR2: ENHRY, SYGVKD. CDR3 length equals 13 residues. The V and J ends lost 10 bases and 5 bases, in that order; junction bases with no gene match: 5. CDR3 in amino acids: CATTGTGDNEQFF. CDR3 nucleotides: TGTGCCACTACCGGGACAGGGGACAATGAGCAGTTCTTC.

The V call is TRBV7-3, the J call TRBJ2-1; TRBD2 aligns across 7 bases. The junction had 5 bases not matched to a gene; V was cut back by 5 bases and J by 7 bases. CDR3 length equals 13 residues. Germline V gene data show CDR1 as SGHTA and CDR2 as FQGTGA. CDR3 nucleotides: TGTGCCAGCAGCCCGGGAGGTGAGAATGAGCAGTTCTTC. Amino acid sequence: CASSPGGENEQFF.

The chain is built from TRBV7-2 and TRBJ2-5, with D maybe TRBD2 (5 bases). Per the germline V gene, CDR1 is SGHTA and CDR2 is FQGNSA. The CDR3 extends over 14 amino acids. The ends were cut back, 5 bases at V and 7 bases at J, with 17 bases in the middle. This CDR3 reads CASSQERTAGTQYF. The CDR3 nucleotides read TGTGCCAGCAGCCAGGAGCGCACGGCGGGGACCCAGTACTTC.

This chain connects TRBV5-1 to TRBJ2-5; D might be TRBD2 (5 bases). CDR3 length: 13 amino acids. Trimming stripped 0 bases from V and 5 bases from J, with 8 bases between. Germline CDR1 SGHRS, CDR2 YFSETQ. CDR3 in DNA: TGCGCCAGCAGCTTGGCATGGAGGGAGACCCAGTACTTC. Its protein is CASSLAWRETQYF.

The CDR3 sequence: CASSKTGENTEAFF. The CDR3 nucleotides are TGTGCCAGCAGCAAAACAGGGGAAAACACTGAAGCTTTCTTT. This chain links TRBV6-4 with TRBJ1-1; TRBD1 agrees at 7 bases. The CDR3 is made up of 14 amino acids. From germline, CDR1 is MRHNA and CDR2 SNTAGT. After removal of 6 bases from V and 2 bases from J, the junction contained 6 bases not matched to a gene.

The chain employs TRBV4-3 and TRBJ2-3; D might be TRBD2 (5 bases). Trimming took off 5 bases at V and 3 bases at J, with 12 bases between the two ends. This CDR3 has 14 amino acids. CDR1 is LGHNA, CDR2 YSLEER, per germline. The CDR3 bases are TGCGCCAGCAGCGAAGGCCTAGCTACAGATACGCAGTATTTT. Protein product: CASSEGLATDTQYF.

The chain employs TRBV19 and TRBJ2-2, with 8 bases identical to TRBD1. V lost 6 bases and J lost 2; bases outside the gene matches: 5. Germline V CDR1 and CDR2: LNHDA, SQIVND (reference sequence). CDR3 length: 15 residues. CDR3 nucleotides: TGTGCCAGTAGCCGGACAGGGTCTAACACCGGGGAGCTGTTTTTT. Translated: CASSRTGSNTGELFF.

The chain joins TRBV5-1 to TRBJ1-1, with D possibly TRBD1 on 5 matching bases. V gave up 0 bases and J gave up 4 bases, with 13 bases separating them. CDR3 size: 15 residues. Germline V gene sequence: CDR1 SGHRS, CDR2 YFSETQ. The DNA of the CDR3 is TGCGCCAGCAGCTTGGAGGGGTACTCAGGCACTGAAGCTTTCTTT. Protein: CASSLEGYSGTEAFF. Together with reference TRBV5-1 and TRBJ1-1, the CDR3 gives the full variable domain: KAGVTQTPRYLIKTRGQQVTLSCSPISGHRSVSWYQQTPGQGLQFLFEYFSETQRNKGNFPGRFSGRQFSNSRSEMNVSTLELGDSALYLCASSLEGYSGTEAFFGQGTRLTVV.

The chain links TRBV7-9 to TRBJ2-3, with 12 positions matching TRBD2. Germline CDR1 is SEHNR and CDR2 is FQNEAQ (reference sequence). The CDR3 contains 15 residues. The trim removed 8 bases at V and 3 bases at J, leaving 6 bases unmatched. DNA of the CDR3: TGTGCCAGCGGGACGACTAGCGGGAGTACAGATACGCAGTATTTT. Translated, it gives CASGTTSGSTDTQYF.

The chain is built from TRBV6-2 or TRBV6-3 and TRBJ1-1, with TRBD1 as a possible D gene (6 bases). V was shortened by 5 bases and J by 1 base, with 11 bases between the two germline ends. Germline CDR1 and CDR2: MNHEY and SVGEGT. This CDR3 has 14 amino acids. The CDR3 DNA reads as TGTGCCAGCAGTCCGGGACACACGAACACTGAAGCTTTCTTT. Amino acid sequence: CASSPGHTNTEAFF.

Only a few counts were recorded for this clone. The chain combines TRBV7-6 with TRBJ2-5; 8 bases match TRBD2. The CDR3 has 15 amino acids. V lost 1 base and J lost 7; bases outside the gene matches: 8. Germline V gene sequence: CDR1 SGHVS, CDR2 FNYEAQ. CDR3 residues: CASSLGTGGRLTQYF. The CDR3, as DNA: TGTGCCAGCAGCTTAGGGACGGGGGGGCGCCTGACCCAGTACTTC.

The chain combines TRBV6-6 with TRBJ1-1, with 9 bases fitting TRBD1. Losses at the gene ends were 2 bases for V and 10 bases for J; bases not matched to a gene: 11. This CDR3 spans 15 amino acids. Germline-derived CDR1 and CDR2 are MNHNY and SVGAGI (reference sequence). The CDR3: CASSYLDRGSIGAFF. The CDR3, as DNA: TGTGCCAGCAGTTACCTGGACAGGGGAAGCATCGGAGCTTTCTTT.

The V and J genes are TRBV24-1 and TRBJ1-5, with D possibly TRBD1 on 6 matching bases. V was cut by 5 bases and J by 4 bases, with 14 bases left in between. The CDR3 consists of 15 residues. CDR1 and CDR2 from the germline V gene are KGHDR and SFDVKD. This CDR3 reads CATSAAGEENQPQHF. In DNA, the CDR3 is TGTGCCACCAGTGCCGCAGGGGAAGAGAATCAGCCCCAGCATTTT.

The chain carries TRBV5-1 and TRBJ1-4; D gene unclear. Germline V gene lookup returns CDR1 SGHRS and CDR2 YFSETQ. The CDR3 runs 14 residues. V lost 0 bases to trimming and J lost 4 bases, with 7 bases between them. The CDR3: CASSLVTSNEKLFF. Here the CDR3 DNA reads TGCGCCAGCAGCTTGGTCACCAGTAATGAAAAACTGTTTTTT. Drawing the rest from reference TRBV5-1 and TRBJ1-4, the complete variable domain is KAGVTQTPRYLIKTRGQQVTLSCSPISGHRSVSWYQQTPGQGLQFLFEYFSETQRNKGNFPGRFSGRQFSNSRSEMNVSTLELGDSALYLCASSLVTSNEKLFFGSGTQLSVL.

The gene calls are TRBV6-2 or TRBV6-3 and TRBJ1-1; 7 bases line up with TRBD1. CDR3 length: 18 residues. CDR1 is MNHEY, CDR2 SVGEGT, per germline. The ends lost 2 bases at V and 1 base at J; junction bases unmatched: 13. The CDR3 region is CASSYDRERGRTNTEAFF. The CDR3 bases are TGTGCCAGCAGTTACGACAGGGAACGGGGTAGGACGAACACTGAAGCTTTCTTT.

The chain carries TRBV28 and TRBJ1-4, with 9 bases matching TRBD1. The CDR3 totals 17 residues. Trimming at V came to 6 bases and at J to 4 bases, leaving 12 bases not matched to a gene. The germline V gene has CDR1 MDHEN and CDR2 SYDVKM. As DNA, the CDR3 is TGTGCCAGCAGCGATCCCGGGACAGGGACTTTTAATGAAAAACTGTTTTTT. As protein: CASSDPGTGTFNEKLFF.